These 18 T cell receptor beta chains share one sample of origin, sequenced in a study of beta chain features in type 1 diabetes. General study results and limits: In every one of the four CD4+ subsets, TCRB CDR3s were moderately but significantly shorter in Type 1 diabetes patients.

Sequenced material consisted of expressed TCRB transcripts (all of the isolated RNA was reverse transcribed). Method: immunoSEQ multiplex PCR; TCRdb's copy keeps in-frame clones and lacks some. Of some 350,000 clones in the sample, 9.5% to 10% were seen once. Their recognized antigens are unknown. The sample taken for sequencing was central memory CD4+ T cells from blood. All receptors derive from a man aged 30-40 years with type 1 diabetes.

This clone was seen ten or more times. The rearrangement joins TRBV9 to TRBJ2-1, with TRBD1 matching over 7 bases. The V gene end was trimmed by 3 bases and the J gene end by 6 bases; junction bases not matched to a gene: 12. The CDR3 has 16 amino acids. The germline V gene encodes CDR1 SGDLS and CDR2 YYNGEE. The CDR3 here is CASSGSGQEVGNEQFF. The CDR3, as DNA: TGTGCCAGCAGCGGATCCGGACAGGAGGTGGGCAATGAGCAGTTCTTC.

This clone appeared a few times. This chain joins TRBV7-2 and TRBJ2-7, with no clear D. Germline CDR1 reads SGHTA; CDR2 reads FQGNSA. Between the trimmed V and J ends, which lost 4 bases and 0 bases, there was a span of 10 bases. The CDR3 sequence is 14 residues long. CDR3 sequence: CASSSAFNSYEQYF. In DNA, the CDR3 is TGTGCCAGCAGCTCCGCATTCAACTCCTACGAGCAGTACTTC. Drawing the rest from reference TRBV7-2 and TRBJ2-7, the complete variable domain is GAGVSQSPSNKVTEKGKDVELRCDPISGHTALYWYRQSLGQGLEFLIYFQGNSAPDKSGLPSDRFSAERTGGSVSTLTIQRTQQEDSAVYLCASSSAFNSYEQYFGPGTRLTVT.

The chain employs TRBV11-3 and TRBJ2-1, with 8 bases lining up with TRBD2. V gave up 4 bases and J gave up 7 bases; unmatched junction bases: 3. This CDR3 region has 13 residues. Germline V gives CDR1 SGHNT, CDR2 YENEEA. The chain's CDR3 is CASSWTSLNEQFF. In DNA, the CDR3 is TGTGCCAGCAGCTGGACTAGCCTAAATGAGCAGTTCTTC.

CDR3 amino acids: CASSLQFGGRAVNEQFF. The CDR3 coding sequence is TGTGCCAGCAGCTTGCAGTTTGGTGGGCGGGCAGTCAATGAGCAGTTCTTC. The chain joins TRBV11-1 to TRBJ2-1; maybe TRBD2 (5 bases). CDR1 is SGHAT and CDR2 is FQDESV in the germline V gene (reference sequence). This CDR3 has 17 residues. V lost 3 bases, J lost 6 bases, and 21 bases lay in between.

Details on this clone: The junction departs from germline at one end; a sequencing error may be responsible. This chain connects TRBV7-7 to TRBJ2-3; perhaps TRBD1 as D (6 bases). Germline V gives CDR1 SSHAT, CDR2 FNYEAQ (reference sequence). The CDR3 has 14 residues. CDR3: CASSSRGVADTQYF. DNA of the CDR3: TGTGCTAGCAGCTCCAGGGGAGTCGCAGATACGCAGTATTTT. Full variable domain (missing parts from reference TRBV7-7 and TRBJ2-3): GAGVSQSPRYKVTKRGQDVTLRCDPISSHATLYWYQQALGQGPEFLTYFNYEAQPDKSGLPSDRFSAERPEGSISTLTIQRTEQRDSAMYRCASSSRGVADTQYFGPGTRLTVL.

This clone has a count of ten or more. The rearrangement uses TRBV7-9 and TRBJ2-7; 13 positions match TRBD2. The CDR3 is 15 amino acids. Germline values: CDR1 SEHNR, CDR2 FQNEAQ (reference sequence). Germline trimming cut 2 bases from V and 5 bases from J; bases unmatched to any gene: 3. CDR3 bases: TGTGCCAGCAGCTTAACTAGCGGGAGGGCCCACGAGCAGTACTTC. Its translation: CASSLTSGRAHEQYF.

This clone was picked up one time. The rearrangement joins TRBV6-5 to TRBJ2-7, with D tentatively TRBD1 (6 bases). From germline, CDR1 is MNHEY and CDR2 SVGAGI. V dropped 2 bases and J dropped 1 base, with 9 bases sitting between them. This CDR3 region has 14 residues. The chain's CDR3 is CASSYAGASYEQYF. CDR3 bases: TGTGCCAGCAGTTACGCAGGGGCGTCCTACGAGCAGTACTTC.

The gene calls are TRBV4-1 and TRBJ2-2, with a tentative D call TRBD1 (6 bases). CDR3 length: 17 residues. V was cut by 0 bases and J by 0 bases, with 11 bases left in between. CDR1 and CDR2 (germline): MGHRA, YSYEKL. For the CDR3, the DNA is TGCGCCAGCAGCCAAGATTGGACAGCCTCGAACACCGGGGAGCTGTTTTTT. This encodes CASSQDWTASNTGELFF.

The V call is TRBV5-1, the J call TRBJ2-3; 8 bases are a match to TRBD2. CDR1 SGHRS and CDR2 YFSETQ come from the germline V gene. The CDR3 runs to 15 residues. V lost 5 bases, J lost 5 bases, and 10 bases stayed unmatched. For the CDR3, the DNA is TGCGCCAGCAGTTCCCGGGCGGGAGGCATAGATACGCAGTATTTT. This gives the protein CASSSRAGGIDTQYF.

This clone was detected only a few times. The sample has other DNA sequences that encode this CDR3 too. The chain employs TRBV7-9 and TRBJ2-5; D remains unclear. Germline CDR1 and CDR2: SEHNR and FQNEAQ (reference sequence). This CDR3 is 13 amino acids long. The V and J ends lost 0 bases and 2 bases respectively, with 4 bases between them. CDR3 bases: TGTGCCAGCAGCTTAGCACAGCAAGAGACCCAGTACTTC. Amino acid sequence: CASSLAQQETQYF.

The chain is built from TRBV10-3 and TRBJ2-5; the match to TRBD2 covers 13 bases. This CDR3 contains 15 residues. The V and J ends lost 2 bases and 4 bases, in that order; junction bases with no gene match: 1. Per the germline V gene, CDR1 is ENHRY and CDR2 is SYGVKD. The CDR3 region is CAISEGLAGVETQYF. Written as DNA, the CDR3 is TGTGCCATCAGTGAGGGACTAGCGGGAGTAGAGACCCAGTACTTC.

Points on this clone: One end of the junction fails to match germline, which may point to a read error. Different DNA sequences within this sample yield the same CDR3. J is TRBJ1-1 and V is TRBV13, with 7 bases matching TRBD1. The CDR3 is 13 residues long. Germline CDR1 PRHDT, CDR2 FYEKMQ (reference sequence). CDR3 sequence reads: CASSWDSNTEAFF. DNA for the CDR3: TGTGCCAGCAGCTGGGACAGTAACACTGAAGCCTTCTTT.

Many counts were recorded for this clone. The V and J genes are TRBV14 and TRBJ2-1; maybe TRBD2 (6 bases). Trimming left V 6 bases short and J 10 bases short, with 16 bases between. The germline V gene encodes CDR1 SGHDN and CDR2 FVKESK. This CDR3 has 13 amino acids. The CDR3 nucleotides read TGTGCCAGCAGTATGGGACTCCCCCTAGAGCAGTTCTTC. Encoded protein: CASSMGLPLEQFF.

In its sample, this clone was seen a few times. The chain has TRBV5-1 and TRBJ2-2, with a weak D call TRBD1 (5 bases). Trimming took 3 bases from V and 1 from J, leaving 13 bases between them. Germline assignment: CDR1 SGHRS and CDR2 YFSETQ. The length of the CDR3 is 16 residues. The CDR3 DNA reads TGCGCCAGCAGCTCCGACAGTATCCTGAACACCGGGGAGCTGTTTTTT. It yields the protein CASSSDSILNTGELFF.

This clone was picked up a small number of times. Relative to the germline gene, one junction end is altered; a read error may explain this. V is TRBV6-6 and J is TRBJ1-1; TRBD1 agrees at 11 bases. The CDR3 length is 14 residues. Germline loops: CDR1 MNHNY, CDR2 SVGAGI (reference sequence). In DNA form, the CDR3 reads TGTGCCAGCAGTTACCCTGGACAGGGGGCTTATCCGCGATTT. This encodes CASSYPGQGAYPRF.

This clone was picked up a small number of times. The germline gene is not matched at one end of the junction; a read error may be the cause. In DNA, the CDR3 is TGTGCCAGCAGTTACTCGTTCCAGGTCTCGAACTATGGCTACACCTTC. Residues: CASSYSFQVSNYGYTF. The chain has TRBV10-3 and TRBJ1-2; D unresolved. Germline CDR1 and CDR2: ENHRY and SYGVKD. This CDR3 contains 16 residues.

The CDR3, as DNA: TGCAGCGTTGCGCAACAGGGGGCTTACGAGACCCAGTACTTC. Translation: CSVAQQGAYETQYF. J is TRBJ2-5 and V is TRBV29-1, with 9 nucleotides matching TRBD1. This CDR3 contains 14 residues. Germline values: CDR1 SQVTM, CDR2 ANQGSEA. The V and J ends lost 4 bases and 5 bases, in that order; junction bases with no gene match: 8.

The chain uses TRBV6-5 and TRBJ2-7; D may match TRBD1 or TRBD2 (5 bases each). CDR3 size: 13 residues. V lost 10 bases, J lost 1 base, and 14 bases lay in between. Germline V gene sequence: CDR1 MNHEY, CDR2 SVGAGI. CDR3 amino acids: CAITGTSSYEQYF. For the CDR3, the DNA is TGTGCCATCACCGGGACGTCATCCTACGAGCAGTACTTC.